The present T cell receptor beta chain was sequenced within a study of cytomegalovirus exposure and HLA in healthy donors (dated 2017 in TCRdb). Background for the entire study: In an earlier analysis of fewer than 750 of the donors, around 300 Gb of sequence data and roughly 100 million unique TCR beta sequences from roughly 200 million T cells were reported. Around 330 gigabases of sequencing data and around 90 million unique TCR sequences made up an early release that covered some 640 HLA-typed donors. The genetic ancestry cluster associated with self-reported Caucasian donors included 81% of the 300 to 400 genotyped donors. The study was designed to test whether signatures of past pathogen exposure could be identified by cataloging public T cell receptors. Using immunosequencing, the study profiled T cell repertoires from 500 to 800 subjects and related those repertoires to cytomegalovirus serostatus. A separate validation cohort of roughly 130 different subjects was used in addition to the 666-subject first cohort. High-throughput TCR immunosequencing, statistical association of individual TCRs with disease status, and machine learning were combined to predict cytomegalovirus infection status. To study patterns of TCR occurrence, a later analysis re-analyzed previously published TCR beta repertoires from around 660 donors and added high-resolution HLA genotyping. In the later analysis, no new phenotypic data were used to find candidate immune exposures; instead, reliance was placed on TCR beta sequences and their occurrence across donors. In an earlier analysis of 500 to 650 of the donors, high-throughput TCR beta sequencing was used to judge whether each TCR beta V gene segment behaved as functional or pseudogenic. Donor age, sex, ethnicity and CMV serostatus were compiled together with the repertoire data. In a later genetic analysis, genome-wide SNP genotypes for about three fifths of the roughly 670 donors were used, and that subset was treated as a discovery cohort. All discovery cohort repertoires had been generated using a single sequencing platform. Class I and class II HLA loci were covered by the typing at four-digit resolution. Typing coverage differed by locus: A, B, C, DRB1 and DQB1 were typed in about 620-640 donors, DQA1 in 522, DPA1 in around 610, and DPB1 in 472. Because of strong linkage in the cohort, five DR-DQ haplotypes were treated as single units for association and clustering. Among 350 to 400 genotyped donors of the cohort, an average of 235,054 unique TCR beta nucleotide sequences were sequenced per donor, roughly 20% of them non-productive. What the study reported, not specific to this receptor: In an earlier analysis of about 540 of the donors, most TCR beta V segments were observed in productive rearrangements about 90% or about 30% of the time, broadly matching IMGT annotations. A total of around 150 TCR beta chains were listed by the study as associated with cytomegalovirus. Assigning TCR associations to individual alleles was difficult when HLA alleles, especially DR and DQ, strongly co-occurred. Because counts were too low, approximately 15 rarely observed V segments, including chromosome 9 orphons, were excluded from the earlier analysis of 587 of the donors. A later genetic analysis associated a missense DCLRE1C variant with V-gene and J-gene trimming of TCR beta chains, and an independent cohort replicated the association. A later analysis reported that several top co-occurrence clusters appeared linked to parvovirus B19, influenza, CMV and Epstein-Barr virus. A later analysis found that HLA-associated TCR beta chains were more clonally expanded and had lower generation probabilities than equally common non-associated chains. Specific HLA alleles were associated with 16,951 TCR beta sequences at a false discovery rate of 0.05 in a later analysis. In a later analysis, TCR association rates were found to vary across HLA loci, with the most associated TCRs seen for DRB1 alleles and the fewest for HLA-C alleles. A later analysis found that most CMV-associated TCR beta chains appeared HLA-restricted, with HLA associations seemingly driven largely by CMV exposure. Roughly uniform sequencing depth across donors was assumed in presence/absence analyses, although this assumption may not hold. Most TCR sequences were seen in very few donors, while some public TCRs were found in many individuals. Some IMGT-functional V segments, including TRBV6-2 and TRBV6-3, could not be told apart with the 87-base-pair reads, so those segments were excluded. A few of the identified cytomegalovirus-associated TCR beta chains were confirmed in vitro to be specific for cytomegalovirus antigens. The classifier was reported to diagnose cytomegalovirus status with high specificity and sensitivity in both the original and validation cohorts. In a later genetic analysis, fewer N-insertions in productive TCRs were reported among donors in an Asian-associated ancestry cluster than the roughly 700-donor mean. A group of highly shared sequence variants was considered likely to be a technical artifact of the sequencing pipeline. It was suggested by the authors that the approach could potentially be generalized to other disease states and immunological phenotypes. Linkage disequilibrium might explain the correlated functional status among segregating V segments, but an unknown experimental factor could not be ruled out. Immune exposure information for the cohort was limited to CMV serostatus. The cohort was sequenced for TCR beta chains only, and without alpha or paired-chain data the features that could be detected were limited. Because HLA typing was unavailable for some donors at each locus, only the typed subset was used in association tests. A further reported finding was that TCR beta sequences accurately predicted the HLA-A and HLA-B alleles for most subjects in the first cohort.

A word on this clone: Its specific antigen is unknown. Base quality data are lacking; no much larger clone is found one base away.

The cohort was made up of 666 healthy bone marrow donors. Cohort members were all nominally healthy when sampled, although unrecorded immune exposures were likely present. The donor was CMV seronegative and belonged to the group of 352 seronegative cohort members. A peripheral blood sample was collected from each donor, and TCR beta sequencing was performed on peripheral blood mononuclear cells. The Qiagen DNeasy Blood Extraction Kit was used to extract genomic DNA from the blood cell samples. The CDR3, cysteine through phenylalanine, is 13 amino acids long. Kept here is only the CDR3 DNA, which spans 39 bases and is read in frame from base 1. V and J are truncated by 6 bases and 9 bases respectively, leaving an intervening sequence of 18 bases. The germline V gene provides CDR1 MDHEN and CDR2 SYDVKM. The library relied on the immunoSEQ multiplex PCR assay. For the multiplex PCR, a mixture combining 60 forward primers for TCR Vbeta segments and 13 reverse primers for TCR Jbeta segments was used. The CDR3 region of rearranged TCR beta genes was amplified from genomic DNA with a multiplex PCR assay. The amplified TCR beta libraries were sequenced on the Illumina HiSeq System as 87-base-pair reads. Per the original workflow: Across the roughly 700 repertoires, a later analysis counted approximately 83 million unique TCR beta chains, 8.5 million to 12 million of which were shared by at least two donors. Raw reads were error-corrected and collapsed into unique sequences by a nearest-neighbor algorithm in which closely related sequences were merged to remove PCR and sequencing errors. Alignment of CDR3 sequences to IMGT reference sequences was used to assign V, D and J gene segments. For a sequence to be retained, at least a six-nucleotide match to both a V gene segment and a J gene segment was required. Rearrangements were classified as productive when the CDR3 lacked stop codons and remained in frame with V and J, and all other rearrangements were classified as non-productive. CDR3 was defined by IMGT convention, running from the second conserved V-encoded cysteine to the conserved J-encoded phenylalanine. In an earlier analysis of around 600 of the donors, sequences lacking an unambiguous match to a single V gene segment were excluded. In an earlier analysis of 587 of the donors, V segments were called functional above 56.7% productive rearrangements and were called segregating when the between-donor standard deviation exceeded 5%. To diagnose cytomegalovirus status from the catalog of TCR beta chain sequences, a statistical classification framework was built. In a later analysis, TCR nucleotide sequences were compared against IMGT/GENE-DB human TR gene sequences so that V and J genes could be assigned. A later analysis assigned CDR3 sequences and most-parsimonious VDJ recombination scenarios with the TCRdist pipeline. In a later analysis, each TCR beta chain was defined by its CDR3 amino acid sequence together with its V-gene family, and reads lacking a unique V-gene family were excluded. In a later analysis, around 650 highly shared, low-generation-probability nucleotide sequences were removed to address suspected cross-contamination and a sequencing artifact. For each public chain, a later analysis derived a clonal expansion index from normalized ranks of inferred template counts within each repertoire. A later analysis computed generation probabilities with a VDJ recombination model fitted to out-of-frame rearrangements, and checked the results against IGoR. Hypergeometric tests were used in a later analysis to score TCR-TCR, TCR-HLA and TCR-CMV co-occurrence, with a repertoire-size bias correction applied to the TCR pairs. A later analysis estimated false discovery rates by permuting HLA or CMV assignments 20 times. In a later analysis, co-occurring TCRs were grouped using DBSCAN, and TCRdist sequence similarity was added for clustering within HLA-allele-positive subsets. Co-occurrence clustering excluded repertoires with fewer than 30,000 or more than 120,000 public chains, plus five with anomalous nucleotide sharing. This is the immuneACCESS table as TCRdb keeps it, with only in-frame sequences that have V and J called. A part of the clones is gone; compared with another copy, unresolved V genes explain less than half, and the rest is unexplained. From that table come the V and J calls and clone size; the DNA was used to work out D and trimming. This sample comprises under 200,000 clones, 86% of them detected only once. Jointly, the top ten make up 1.5% to 2% of the sample.

This TCR derives from a woman younger than 35 in good health and CMV-seronegative. The sequence is built from TRBV28 and TRBJ2-7, and TRBD1 may be the D gene, going by 6 matching bases. Sequencing was done on a sample of PBMCs. Read as DNA, the sequence is TGTGCCAGCAGGCAACAGGGCGTAGAGGGGCAGTACTTC. This is translated as CASRQQGVEGQYF.